These 21 T cell receptor beta chains originate from one sample sequenced in a study of T cells in Graves' hyperthyroidism and ophthalmopathy. Regions amplified from RNA transcripts were the TCR beta CDR3 regions. The HTBI set primed first-round TCR CDR3 RT-PCR. Each CDR3 protein is one row after TCRdb ran MiXCR on the multiplex PCR reads. Among hundreds of thousands of distinct CDR3 sequences listed, approximately 15% were seen once. The sequenced material came from blood. The receptors stem from a woman aged 18-30 years with Graves' hyperthyroidism.

This clonotype was seen at least ten times. V usage is TRBV11-3 and J usage is TRBJ1-5, with TRBD1 matching over 12 bases. The germline gives CDR1 SGHNT, CDR2 YENEEA. V lost 5 bases to trimming and J lost 6 bases; unmatched junction nucleotides: 8. The CDR3 contains 16 residues. This CDR3 reads CASSAIRDRGPQPQHF. The CDR3 bases are TGTGCCAGCAGCGCCATCCGGGACAGGGGGCCTCAGCCCCAGCATTTT.

The chain carries TRBV19 and TRBJ2-7; possibly TRBD2 for D (5 bases). CDR3 size: 14 residues. The V gene's germline CDR1 is LNHDA and CDR2 SQIVND (reference sequence). V lost 5 bases to trimming and J lost 3 bases, with 14 bases between them. CDR3 region: CASSAGLAFYEQYF. In nucleotides, the CDR3 is TGTGCCAGTAGTGCCGGACTGGCCTTCTACGAGCAGTACTTC.

Ten or more counts support this clonotype. This chain links TRBV30 with TRBJ1-4, with a tentative D call TRBD1 (6 bases). V was cut by 5 bases and J by 5 bases, with 12 bases left in between. The CDR3 sequence is 13 residues long. Germline assignment: CDR1 GTSNPN and CDR2 SVGIG (reference sequence). Here the CDR3 reads CAWARTANEKLFF. DNA of the CDR3: TGTGCCTGGGCCCGGACAGCGAATGAAAAACTGTTTTTT. The entire variable domain, with the rest obtained from reference TRBV30 and TRBJ1-4, is as follows: SQTIHQWPATLVQPVGSPLSLECTVEGTSNPNLYWYRQAAGRGLQLLFYSVGIGQISSEVPQNLSASRPQDRQFILSSKKLLLSDSGFYLCAWARTANEKLFFGSGTQLSVL.

At least ten counts were recorded for this clonotype. This chain joins TRBV18 and TRBJ2-4; the match to TRBD1 covers 8 bases. Per the germline V gene, CDR1 is KGHSH and CDR2 is LQKENI. Trimming cost V 0 bases and J 3 bases; bases outside gene matches: 7. The CDR3 length is 17 residues. This CDR3 is CASSPPVKQGVKNIQYF. The CDR3 DNA reads TGTGCCAGCTCACCACCGGTGAAACAGGGGGTCAAAAACATTCAGTACTTC.

The sample holds many counts of this clonotype. The rearrangement joins TRBV18 to TRBJ2-2; unclear D gene. Looked up from germline, CDR1 is KGHSH and CDR2 is LQKENI. The CDR3 totals 13 residues. V shed 4 bases and J shed 5 bases, with 8 bases lying between them. CDR3 DNA: TGTGCCAGCTCACAACGGCGTACCGGGGAGCTGTTTTTT. It translates to CASSQRRTGELFF.

This chain connects TRBV5-1 to TRBJ2-2; D unclear. Trimming took 4 bases from V and 5 from J, leaving 15 bases between them. CDR1 and CDR2 (germline): SGHRS, YFSETQ. The CDR3 spans 15 residues. CDR3 protein: CASSLLTQLTGELFF. In DNA, the CDR3 is TGCGCCAGCAGCCTTCTAACACAACTAACCGGGGAGCTGTTTTTT.

This clonotype has ten or more counts. The V and J genes are TRBV28 and TRBJ2-7, with D uncertain. The ends were cut back, 4 bases at V and 3 bases at J, with 4 bases in the middle. CDR1 MDHEN and CDR2 SYDVKM come from the germline V gene. CDR3 length: 11 residues. The DNA for the CDR3 is TGTGCCAGCAGTTATTACTACGAGCAGTACTTC. It is translated as CASSYYYEQYF.

With regard to this clonotype: This clone may be a read error of a much larger clone one base away. J is TRBJ2-3 and V is TRBV5-5; D unclear. Germline CDR1 and CDR2: SGHKS and YYEKEE (reference sequence). The CDR3 totals 13 residues. Between the trimmed V and J ends, which lost 4 bases and 3 bases, there was a span of 9 bases. The CDR3 DNA sequence: TGTGCCAGCAGCCCGCCAGAAACAGATACGCAGTATTTT. It specifies CASSPPETDTQYF.

This clonotype occurred many times. The gene calls are TRBV28 and TRBJ2-7; D might be TRBD1 or TRBD2, each matching 5 bases. This CDR3 is built from 18 residues. V was trimmed by 4 bases and J by 0 bases, leaving 22 bases between them. CDR1 and CDR2 (germline): MDHEN, SYDVKM. CDR3 protein: CASSSPPGPGKGSYEQYF. In DNA, the CDR3 is TGTGCCAGCAGTTCCCCCCCGGGGCCGGGGAAAGGCTCCTACGAGCAGTACTTC.

Ten or more counts support this clonotype. The chain links TRBV27 to TRBJ2-3, with D unresolved. The V end was cut by 4 bases, the J end by 4 bases, with 12 bases between. CDR1 and CDR2 (germline): MNHEY, SMNVEV (reference sequence). CDR3 length equals 14 residues. This chain's CDR3 is CASSWVKDPDTQYF. In DNA form, the CDR3 reads TGTGCCAGCAGTTGGGTGAAGGACCCAGATACGCAGTATTTT.

For the CDR3, the DNA is TGTGCCAGCAGTTACTCGAACAGGGTGGAAGCTTTCTTT. Amino acid sequence: CASSYSNRVEAFF. The genes are TRBV6-8 and TRBJ1-1, with D maybe TRBD1 (6 bases). Germline lookup yields CDR1 MNHGY and CDR2 SAAAGT. This CDR3 has 13 amino acids. Trimming cost V 0 bases and J 8 bases, with 10 bases left between them.

The chain combines TRBV11-2 with TRBJ2-1, with 7 nucleotides matching TRBD2. After removal of 1 base from V and 4 bases from J, the junction contained 7 bases not matched to a gene. The CDR3 has 16 residues. Per the germline V gene, CDR1 is SGHAT and CDR2 is FQNNGV. Here the CDR3 reads CASSLAGTTHYNEQFF. CDR3 DNA sequence: TGTGCCAGCAGCTTAGCCGGGACTACTCATTACAATGAGCAGTTCTTC.

This clonotype was counted only a few times. The final CDR3 position lacks the conserved phenylalanine or tryptophan, pointing to a likely read error. The chain is built from TRBV19 and TRBJ1-5; the D gene is possibly TRBD1 (5 bases). The CDR3 totals 16 residues. V was trimmed by 2 bases and J by 6 bases, leaving 17 bases between them. The germline CDR1 and CDR2 sequences are LNHDA and SQIVND (reference sequence). In nucleotides, the CDR3 is TGTGCCAGTAGTATAAGTCACCAGGGTGGCGGTCAGCCCCAGCATCTT. Its translation: CASSISHQGGGQPQHL.

This clonotype was counted a few times. In DNA form, the CDR3 reads TGTGCCAGTAGTATAGATTCTTTCGAGGGCAACTCCTACAATGAGCAGTTCTTC. Its translation is CASSIDSFEGNSYNEQFF. The V gene is TRBV19, the J gene TRBJ2-1; perhaps TRBD2 as D (5 bases). This CDR3 has 18 residues. Germline V gene data show CDR1 as LNHDA and CDR2 as SQIVND (reference sequence). V lost 0 bases and J 0 bases, leaving 15 bases between the germline ends. The full variable domain, rest sourced from reference TRBV19 and TRBJ2-1, is DGGITQSPKYLFRKEGQNVTLSCEQNLNHDAMYWYRQDPGQGLRLIYYSQIVNDFQKGDIAEGYSVSREKKESFPLTVTSAQKNPTAFYLCASSIDSFEGNSYNEQFFGPGTRLTVL.

There are many counts of this clonotype. The chain uses TRBV5-1 and TRBJ2-1; D perhaps matches TRBD1 (6 bases). This CDR3 is built from 16 residues. Trimming pared 2 bases from V and 2 bases from J, leaving 14 bases between. Germline V lookup: CDR1 SGHRS, CDR2 YFSETQ. The CDR3 DNA reads as TGCGCCAGCAGCTTAGACCGGGACACCCCCTACAATGAGCAGTTCTTC. Translation gives CASSLDRDTPYNEQFF. The whole variable domain, remainder taken from reference TRBV5-1 and TRBJ2-1, is KAGVTQTPRYLIKTRGQQVTLSCSPISGHRSVSWYQQTPGQGLQFLFEYFSETQRNKGNFPGRFSGRQFSNSRSEMNVSTLELGDSALYLCASSLDRDTPYNEQFFGPGTRLTVL.

The table lists this clonotype with a few counts. The chain has TRBV7-2 and TRBJ2-4; D not resolved. The CDR3 totals 14 residues. CDR1 and CDR2 (germline): SGHTA, FQGNSA. The germline V and J ends were trimmed by 2 bases and 8 bases, with 13 bases remaining between them. This chain's CDR3 is CASSLTWTGDIQYF. The CDR3 DNA is TGTGCCAGCAGCTTAACCTGGACCGGTGACATTCAGTACTTC.

At least ten counts were recorded for this clonotype. The J gene is TRBJ1-1, the V gene TRBV9; D is perhaps TRBD1 (5 bases). The V gene's germline CDR1 is SGDLS and CDR2 YYNGEE. CDR3 length equals 15 residues. Between the trimmed V and J ends, which lost 1 base and 1 base, there was a span of 11 bases. The CDR3 nucleotides read TGTGCCAGCAGCGTATTGCAGGGCGGGAACACTGAAGCTTTCTTT. Its translation is CASSVLQGGNTEAFF. The whole variable domain, filled in from reference TRBV9 and TRBJ1-1, reads DSGVTQTPKHLITATGQRVTLRCSPRSGDLSVYWYQQSLDQGLQFLIQYYNGEERAKGNILERFSAQQFPDLHSELNLSSLELGDSALYFCASSVLQGGNTEAFFGQGTRLTVV.

Note on this clonotype: A read error may produce the germline difference seen at one junction end. V usage is TRBV7-9 and J usage is TRBJ1-1, with D unresolved. The CDR3 length is 11 residues. Germline V gene sequence: CDR1 SEHNR, CDR2 FQNEAQ (reference sequence). The CDR3 loop is CASSSLDLVLF. The CDR3 nucleotides are TGTGCCAGCAGCTCCCTGGATTTGGTACTCTTT. Looking up the rest from reference TRBV7-9 and TRBJ1-1 gives the full variable domain: DTGVSQNPRHKITKRGQNVTFRCDPISEHNRLYWYRQTLGQGPEFLTYFQNEAQLEKSRLLSDRFSAERPKGSFSTLEIQRTEQGDSAMYLCASSSLDLVLFGQGTRLTVV.

This chain joins TRBV28 and TRBJ1-2; no clear D gene. In germline, CDR1 is MDHEN, CDR2 SYDVKM. There are 13 residues in the CDR3. V lost 5 bases and J 7 bases, leaving 14 bases between the germline ends. CDR3 sequence (DNA): TGTGCCAGCAGTCCTACCCGGGTGGGTGGCTACACCTTC. This codes for CASSPTRVGGYTF.

The chain couples TRBV5-1 to TRBJ1-4; 7 bases are shared with TRBD1. The germline CDR1 and CDR2 sequences are SGHRS and YFSETQ. The CDR3 spans 11 residues. Trimming cost V 6 bases and J 7 bases; bases outside gene matches: 0. In nucleotides, the CDR3 is TGCGCCAGCAACAGGGGTGAAAAACTGTTTTTT. It translates to CASNRGEKLFF.

This clonotype was found a few times. The V and J genes are TRBV14 and TRBJ2-2, with 8 bases lining up with TRBD1. The junction had 4 bases not matched to a gene; V was cut back by 0 bases and J by 1 base. This CDR3 is built from 17 residues. Germline CDR1 and CDR2: SGHDN and FVKESK. The DNA of the CDR3 is TGTGCCAGCAGCCAAGATCTGGGACAGGTGAACACCGGGGAGCTGTTTTTT. It yields the protein CASSQDLGQVNTGELFF.